Listed below are T cell receptor beta chains from one sample, sequenced in a study of T cells in Graves' hyperthyroidism and ophthalmopathy. One entry per CDR3 protein results from TCRdb running MiXCR on the multiplex PCR reads. Among more than 350,000 distinct CDR3 sequences, around 15% were seen once, and the ten largest hold roughly a fifth. Sequencing was done on a sample of blood. The receptors were sampled from a young woman with Graves' ophthalmopathy. Both conserved end residues are part of each CDR3. Each record gives: CDR3 DNA, CDR3 protein, J gene, V gene, clone size, D gene. A D gene is named only where the DNA matches it firmly. Part of the rows lack a size; the others show once, few, many or a class for expanded clones.

TGTGCCAGCACCCCGGGGGCTAGCACAGATACGCAGTATTTT,CASTPGASTDTQYF,TRBJ2-3,TRBV12-3/TRBV12-4,many,-
TGTGCCAGCAGCTCCGGGACAGGGAACACTGAAGCTTTCTTT,CASSSGTGNTEAFF,TRBJ1-1,TRBV7-2,many,TRBD1
TGCGCCAGCAGCTTGGATACAGGGATTTATGGCTACACCTTC,CASSLDTGIYGYTF,TRBJ1-2,TRBV5-1,many,-
TGCAGCGTTGAAATGACAGCGACAAGCAATGGCTACACCTTC,CSVEMTATSNGYTF,TRBJ1-2,TRBV29-1,-,-
TGCGCCAGCAGCCTTGGACTAGCGGGTCTTATTGAGCAGTACTTC,CASSLGLAGLIEQYF,TRBJ2-7,TRBV5-1,many,TRBD2
TGTGCCAGCGTCGGGCGTACAGATACGCAGTATTTT,CASVGRTDTQYF,TRBJ2-3,TRBV28,many,-
TGTGCCAGCAGCCAACCCGGACAGGGGGCGGAAGGCTACACCTTC,CASSQPGQGAEGYTF,TRBJ1-2,TRBV3-1,many,TRBD1
TGCAGTGCCAGTAGGGGAGTCGGCTACACCTTC,CSASRGVGYTF,TRBJ1-2,TRBV20-1,many,-
TGTGCCAGCAGCTTAACGGCCCCTGGAGACGAGCAGTACTTC,CASSLTAPGDEQYF,TRBJ2-7,TRBV7-3,many,-
TGTGCCAGCAGCCAGCGACAGAATGAAAAACTGTTTTTT,CASSQRQNEKLFF,TRBJ1-4,TRBV4-2,-,-
TGTGCCAGCAGAGACACCGGGACTAGCAGGGAGACCCAGTACTTC,CASRDTGTSRETQYF,TRBJ2-5,TRBV7-2,many,TRBD2
TGTGCCAGCAGCACCGACCCTCCGACAGTGCCTAAGTACTTC,CASSTDPPTVPKYF,TRBJ2-5,TRBV5-6,many,-
TGTGCCAGCAGCACGGGACAGGTCTATTCACCCCTCCACTTT,CASSTGQVYSPLHF,TRBJ1-6,TRBV7-2,few,TRBD1
TGCAGTGCTAGAGATATGGCTAGCGGGGGTGCTTCCTACAATGAGCAGTTCTTC,CSARDMASGGASYNEQFF,TRBJ2-1,TRBV20-1,-,TRBD2
TGTGCCAGCAGCTTAGGAGGGGGGGACACTGAAGCTTTCTTT,CASSLGGGDTEAFF,TRBJ1-1,TRBV7-2,many,-
TGTGCCAGCAGTTTGTCGCCGGGACTAGGGGCCGTCTCCTACGAGCAGTACTTC,CASSLSPGLGAVSYEQYF,TRBJ2-7,TRBV6-2/TRBV6-3,-,TRBD2
TGTGCCAGCAGGACAATTGGGACAGAACAAGAAAAACTGTTTTTT,CASRTIGTEQEKLFF,TRBJ1-4,TRBV6-1,many,TRBD1
TGCAGTGCTAGATCCTGGAGGGAAGAGGCCCAGTACTTC,CSARSWREEAQYF,TRBJ2-5,TRBV20-1,many,-
TGTGCCGGCAGTTTTACGCAAAGTTCACCCCTCCACTTT,CAGSFTQSSPLHF,TRBJ1-6,TRBV27,-,-
TGTGCCATCAGTGAGCAGAGGAACACCGGGGAGCTGTTTTTT,CAISEQRNTGELFF,TRBJ2-2,TRBV10-3,many,-
TGTGCCAGCACCGCGGGGCTAGGATACTACGAGCAGTACTTC,CASTAGLGYYEQYF,TRBJ2-7,TRBV11-2,many,-
TGTGCCAGCAGTTTAGCGCGAGGGCGCATGTTCTTC,CASSLARGRMFF,TRBJ2-1,TRBV12-3/TRBV12-4,many,-
TGCGCCAGCAGCCACCCGGGGTTCCCCGAGCAGTACTTC,CASSHPGFPEQYF,TRBJ2-7,TRBV4-1,few,-
TGTGCCAGCAGTTACAAGGGGGCTAATCAGCCCCAGCATTTT,CASSYKGANQPQHF,TRBJ1-5,TRBV6-6,many,TRBD1
TGTGCCAGCACCGTTTGGGGGACAGGAAATTTTTATGGCTACACCTTC,CASTVWGTGNFYGYTF,TRBJ1-2,TRBV6-1,many,TRBD1
TGTGCCAGCAGCTTAGTGGGGGCTTACAATGAGCAGTTCTTC,CASSLVGAYNEQFF,TRBJ2-1,TRBV7-9,many,-
TGTGCCACCAGCAGAGATGGAGGTGTGCAGTTCTTC,CATSRDGGVQFF,TRBJ2-1,TRBV15,few,-
TGTGCCAGCTCACCGCTCACCGGACAGGGGGCTCATGGCTACACCTTC,CASSPLTGQGAHGYTF,TRBJ1-2,TRBV18,many,TRBD1
TGTGCCAGCAGCCCCTCCTGGCTGCGGGCTCTCTCCTACGAGCAGTACTTC,CASSPSWLRALSYEQYF,TRBJ2-7,TRBV4-2,many,-
TGTGCCAGCAGTTTTTACGGGACAGGGGGCTTGGAATGGGACACCGGGGAGCTGTTTTTT,CASSFYGTGGLEWDTGELFF,TRBJ2-2,TRBV12-3/TRBV12-4,many,TRBD1
TGTGCCAGCAGCTCCCCGGGTAGCCACAGCACAGATACGCAGTATTTT,CASSSPGSHSTDTQYF,TRBJ2-3,TRBV7-9,many,-
TGTGCCATCAGTGAGTCCGTGGGTCGGGGGGATTACGAGCAGTACTTC,CAISESVGRGDYEQYF,TRBJ2-7,TRBV10-3,few,TRBD2
TGTGCCTGGAGCGGGCTGGGGCAGGGGCATCAGCCCCAGCATTTT,CAWSGLGQGHQPQHF,TRBJ1-5,TRBV30,-,-
TGTGCCTGGAGTCAACCGGGACTAGCGGGGGCTGGTGAGCAGTTCTTC,CAWSQPGLAGAGEQFF,TRBJ2-1,TRBV30,many,TRBD2
TGCAGTGCCACAGCGTTGGCTTCCGGACACGCAACTAATGAAAAACTGTTTTTT,CSATALASGHATNEKLFF,TRBJ1-4,TRBV20-1,few,-
TGTGCCAGCAGCTTATTGAGAGGCGAGCAGTACTTC,CASSLLRGEQYF,TRBJ2-7,TRBV7-2,many,-
TGCAGTGCCCCGTCGAGGAACACTGAAGCTTTCTTT,CSAPSRNTEAFF,TRBJ1-1,TRBV20-1,many,-
TGCAGTGCAAATGACCTCGTAGGGGGCGGCTACGAGCAGTACTTC,CSANDLVGGGYEQYF,TRBJ2-7,TRBV20-1,many,TRBD1
TGCGCCAGCAGCCAAGAGGGGGACTTGGCAGCAATTATACTAAATTCACCCCTCCACTTT,CASSQEGDLAAIILNSPLHF,TRBJ1-6,TRBV4-1,-,-
TGTGCCAGCAGCTTACGGACAGGGGGCGCCGCGAGGAATGAAAAACTGTTTTTT,CASSLRTGGAARNEKLFF,TRBJ1-4,TRBV7-2,many,TRBD1
TGTGCCAGCAGCCCCCTAGCGGGGGGGCTAAACGAGCAGTACTTC,CASSPLAGGLNEQYF,TRBJ2-7,TRBV3-1,many,TRBD2
TGTGCCAGCAGCGGGCGACCTAGGGATACGCAGTATTTT,CASSGRPRDTQYF,TRBJ2-3,TRBV11-1,many,-
TGTGCCACCAGCCCCGGACATCTTAATCAGCCCCAGCATTTT,CATSPGHLNQPQHF,TRBJ1-5,TRBV15,-,-
TGTGCCAGCAGCCAAGCCCGAGGCATTGACACCGGGGAGCTGTTTTTT,CASSQARGIDTGELFF,TRBJ2-2,TRBV14,many,-
-,CASTNQTSMYLCASLTVNQPQHF,TRBJ1-5,TRBV12-3/TRBV12-4,-,-
TGTGCCAGCAGTTCACAGGGGCGGCACACTGAAGCTTTCTTT,CASSSQGRHTEAFF,TRBJ1-1,TRBV6-2/TRBV6-3,many,TRBD1
TGCAGTGCTAGTCAGTCTGGGTCGCAACAGCCCCAGCATTTT,CSASQSGSQQPQHF,TRBJ1-5,TRBV20-1,many,-
TGCAGTGCTCCCCCGGTTGTTGGGGGCGCGCGGGGCTACACCTTC,CSAPPVVGGARGYTF,TRBJ1-2,TRBV20-1,many,-
TGTGCCAGCGTGGACAGTTACAATGAGCAGTTCTTC,CASVDSYNEQFF,TRBJ2-1,TRBV5-5,many,-
TGTGCCAGTAGTATCGGGGTCAACGAGCAGTACTTC,CASSIGVNEQYF,TRBJ2-7,TRBV19,many,-
TGTGCCAGCGCGGGACAGGAAGCTTTCTTT,CASAGQEAFF,TRBJ1-1,TRBV9,-,TRBD1
TGTGCCTGGAGTTTAGGATTTAGGGGGCGCGGTTCACCCCTCCACTTT,CAWSLGFRGRGSPLHF,TRBJ1-6,TRBV30,many,TRBD1
TGTGCCAGCAGCCCAACCGGACTAGCGGGGGACAATGAGCAGTTCTTC,CASSPTGLAGDNEQFF,TRBJ2-1,TRBV11-2,-,TRBD2
TGTGCCAGCAGTGCGACAGGGGCATACGAGCAGTACTTC,CASSATGAYEQYF,TRBJ2-7,TRBV28,many,TRBD1